These 20 T cell receptor beta chains were all obtained from the same sample, sequenced in a study of blood T cell repertoires in COVID-19. Data came from immunoSEQ multiplex PCR; TCRdb stores just in-frame clones and leaves some out. The table has over 150,000 clones, roughly 85% seen once. The specimen sequenced was peripheral blood. The receptors were sampled from a man aged 40-49 years with acute or convalescent COVID-19.

This clone was detected only a few times. The chain is built from TRBV9 and TRBJ1-1; a possible D gene is TRBD1 (5 bases). Germline V gene lookup returns CDR1 SGDLS and CDR2 YYNGEE. Trimming took off 4 bases at V and 8 bases at J, with 12 bases between the two ends. This CDR3 region has 12 residues. The CDR3 DNA follows: TGTGCCAGCAGCACACAGGACGGAGAAGCTTTCTTT. Translated: CASSTQDGEAFF. The entire variable domain, with the rest obtained from reference TRBV9 and TRBJ1-1, is as follows: DSGVTQTPKHLITATGQRVTLRCSPRSGDLSVYWYQQSLDQGLQFLIQYYNGEERAKGNILERFSAQQFPDLHSELNLSSLELGDSALYFCASSTQDGEAFFGQGTRLTVV.

This CDR3 is CASSGGSSGNTIYF. The CDR3 DNA reads as TGCGCCAGCAGCGGGGGGTCCTCTGGAAACACCATATATTTT. The chain uses TRBV5-1 and TRBJ1-3, with D tentatively TRBD1 (5 bases). V dropped 4 bases and J dropped 0 bases, with 8 bases sitting between them. This CDR3 comprises 14 residues. Germline lookup yields CDR1 SGHRS and CDR2 YFSETQ. The complete variable domain, with remaining parts taken from reference TRBV5-1 and TRBJ1-3, reads KAGVTQTPRYLIKTRGQQVTLSCSPISGHRSVSWYQQTPGQGLQFLFEYFSETQRNKGNFPGRFSGRQFSNSRSEMNVSTLELGDSALYLCASSGGSSGNTIYFGEGSWLTVV.

This rearrangement joins TRBV21-1 to TRBJ2-4; TRBD1 reflects the table's D call only, with no check against the DNA. TRBV21-1 is flagged as a pseudogene. The CDR3 is 14 amino acids. The CDR3 DNA is TGTGCCAGCAAGTTCCGGGACAGCCAAAACATTCAGTACTTC. The encoded protein is CASKFRDSQNIQYF.

This clone was recorded a few times. CDR3 nucleotide sequence: TGCAGCGTTGTCCCGGGACAGGGGACTAACTATGGCTACACCTTC. As protein: CSVVPGQGTNYGYTF. The chain recombines TRBV29-1 with TRBJ1-2, with TRBD1 identical over 10 bases. Germline CDR1 reads SQVTM; CDR2 reads ANQGSEA. V was clipped by 4 bases and J by 0 bases; unmatched bases: 5. This CDR3 is built from 15 residues. The whole variable domain, filled in from reference TRBV29-1 and TRBJ1-2, reads SAVISQKPSRDICQRGTSLTIQCQVDSQVTMMFWYRQQPGQSLTLIATANQGSEATYESGFVIDKFPISRPNLTFSTLTVSNMSPEDSSIYLCSVVPGQGTNYGYTFGSGTRLTVV.

This rearrangement joins TRBV6-5 to TRBJ2-7; a possible D gene is TRBD1 (7 bases). Germline V gene data show CDR1 as MNHEY and CDR2 as SVGAGI. Trimming took off 6 bases at V and 4 bases at J, with 16 bases between the two ends. The CDR3 length is 14 residues. The DNA of the CDR3 is TGTGCCAGCAGCGTTCGCGGGACAGAGTACGAGCAGTACTTC. This codes for CASSVRGTEYEQYF.

The chain combines TRBV18 with TRBJ1-1; the D is unclear. The germline V and J ends were trimmed by 3 bases and 4 bases, with 30 bases remaining between them. Looked up from germline, CDR1 is KGHSH and CDR2 is LQKENI. CDR3 length: 20 residues. CDR3 residues: CASSPGLGLGRKEVSTEAFF. The CDR3 DNA sequence: TGTGCCAGCTCACCGGGGTTGGGGTTAGGGAGAAAAGAAGTATCCACTGAAGCTTTCTTT.

This rearrangement joins TRBV6-6 to TRBJ1-1; D call uncertain. The CDR3 covers 14 residues. V was cut by 6 bases and J by 5 bases, with 16 bases left in between. Germline loops: CDR1 MNHNY, CDR2 SVGAGI (reference sequence). In nucleotides, the CDR3 is TGTGCCAGCAGCCTAGGACTTTTGGGGACTGAAGCTTTCTTT. It yields the protein CASSLGLLGTEAFF.

The chain links TRBV11-2 to TRBJ2-3, with 10 bases fitting TRBD1. Trimming removed 5 bases from V and 9 bases from J; junction bases left unmatched: 11. Per germline, CDR1 SGHAT and CDR2 FQNNGV. The CDR3 covers 15 residues. CDR3 sequence: CASSAGPGTGETQYF. DNA for the CDR3: TGTGCCAGCAGCGCCGGACCCGGGACAGGGGAAACGCAGTATTTT.

This clone showed up just once. The J gene is TRBJ2-1, the V gene TRBV6-5, with 7 bases identical to TRBD1. Germline loops: CDR1 MNHEY, CDR2 SVGAGI. The CDR3 loop spans 16 amino acids. Trimming at V came to 0 bases and at J to 7 bases, leaving 9 bases not matched to a gene. CDR3 sequence reads: CASSYSRDSHPNEQFF. For the CDR3, the DNA is TGTGCCAGCAGTTACTCGAGGGACAGTCACCCTAATGAGCAGTTCTTC.

This sequence joins TRBV5-1 and TRBJ2-3, with 12 bases that match TRBD2. In germline, CDR1 is SGHRS, CDR2 YFSETQ. The CDR3 sequence is 18 residues long. Germline trimming cut 3 bases from V and 4 bases from J; bases unmatched to any gene: 12. The CDR3 loop reads CASSSSLAGGRTPDTQYF. CDR3 DNA sequence: TGCGCCAGCAGCTCAAGTCTAGCGGGGGGGCGAACCCCAGATACGCAGTATTTT. The whole variable domain, filled in from reference TRBV5-1 and TRBJ2-3, reads KAGVTQTPRYLIKTRGQQVTLSCSPISGHRSVSWYQQTPGQGLQFLFEYFSETQRNKGNFPGRFSGRQFSNSRSEMNVSTLELGDSALYLCASSSSLAGGRTPDTQYFGPGTRLTVL.

This clone was counted a few times. The V and J genes are TRBV7-2 and TRBJ2-1; unclear D gene. The CDR3 is 13 residues long. The germline gives CDR1 SGHTA, CDR2 FQGNSA. V was clipped by 1 base and J by 7 bases, with 8 bases between them. CDR3 DNA sequence: TGTGCCAGCAGCTTAGACCCTATGAATGAGCAGTTCTTC. It yields the protein CASSLDPMNEQFF.

The chain links TRBV18 to TRBJ2-7, with a weak D call TRBD1 (6 bases). Germline CDR1 KGHSH, CDR2 LQKENI. V shed 4 bases and J shed 0 bases, with 10 bases lying between them. This CDR3 has 14 amino acids. The CDR3 bases are TGTGCCAGCTCACTAGACAGGATCTCCTACGAGCAGTACTTC. Translating it yields CASSLDRISYEQYF.

This clone is a singleton in its sample. The rearrangement uses TRBV19 and TRBJ2-6, with TRBD1 matching 9 bases. V shed 9 bases, J shed 1 base, and the junction held 7 bases outside the gene matches. The CDR3 runs to 16 residues. Germline V CDR1 and CDR2: LNHDA, SQIVND (reference sequence). The CDR3 coding sequence is TGTGCCAGCCGGGGGACAGGGTCGTCTGGGGCCAACGTCCTGACTTTC. Translation gives CASRGTGSSGANVLTF.

This sequence joins TRBV2 and TRBJ1-5; no firm D call. The germline CDR1 and CDR2 sequences are SNHLY and FYNNEI. Trimming pared 8 bases from V and 3 bases from J, leaving 11 bases between. The CDR3 extends over 13 amino acids. Written as DNA, the CDR3 is TGTGCCAGCCGGGTATTGTTCAATCAGCCCCAGCATTTT. This encodes CASRVLFNQPQHF. Full variable domain (missing parts from reference TRBV2 and TRBJ1-5): EPEVTQTPSHQVTQMGQEVILRCVPISNHLYFYWYRQILGQKVEFLVSFYNNEISEKSEIFDDQFSVERPDGSNFTLKIRSTKLEDSAMYFCASRVLFNQPQHFGDGTRLSIL.

This rearrangement joins TRBV5-4 to TRBJ1-1, with D perhaps matching TRBD1 (5 bases). Per germline, CDR1 SGHNT and CDR2 YYREEE (reference sequence). V was shortened by 2 bases and J by 4 bases, with 6 bases between the two germline ends. The CDR3 loop spans 12 amino acids. The CDR3 reads CASSLDSTEAFF. The CDR3 DNA reads TGTGCCAGCAGCTTAGACAGCACTGAAGCTTTCTTT.

This clone occurred once. This chain links TRBV7-3 with TRBJ1-6, with D unclear. This CDR3 region has 14 residues. Germline values: CDR1 SGHTA, CDR2 FQGTGA. The V end was cut by 3 bases, the J end by 1 base, with 4 bases between. In DNA form, the CDR3 reads TGTGCCAGCAGCTTCGGGTCCTATAATTCACCCCTCCACTTT. This gives the protein CASSFGSYNSPLHF.

The chain combines TRBV7-2 with TRBJ2-1; TRBD2 might be the D (6 bases). The CDR3 consists of 19 residues. Trimming shortened V by 5 bases and J by 1 base, and 24 bases separated the two germline ends. Germline V CDR1 and CDR2: SGHTA, FQGNSA. The CDR3 reads CASSVYGTPGTPSYNEQFF. The CDR3, as DNA: TGTGCCAGCAGCGTCTACGGTACTCCTGGGACTCCATCCTACAATGAGCAGTTCTTC.

This chain links TRBV5-1 with TRBJ1-1; no firm D call. Germline CDR1 is SGHRS and CDR2 is YFSETQ. The germline V and J ends were trimmed by 2 bases and 1 base, with 9 bases remaining between them. The CDR3 covers 14 residues. This CDR3 is CASSFEGRNTEAFF. The DNA of the CDR3 is TGCGCCAGCAGCTTTGAGGGCAGGAACACTGAAGCTTTCTTT.

This clone was counted a few times. The rearrangement joins TRBV4-2 to TRBJ1-5; D might be TRBD1 (6 bases). CDR1 is LGHNA, CDR2 YNFKEQ, per germline. V was pared by 1 base and J by 2 bases, with 12 bases between. The CDR3 sequence is 16 residues long. The CDR3 reads CASSQAQGDGNQPQHF. The CDR3 DNA follows: TGTGCCAGCAGCCAAGCACAGGGAGATGGCAATCAGCCCCAGCATTTT.

The rearrangement links TRBV7-9 to TRBJ2-7; D might be TRBD1 (6 bases). Germline V gene lookup returns CDR1 SEHNR and CDR2 FQNEAQ (reference sequence). There are 15 residues in the CDR3. Trimming removed 1 base from V and 2 bases from J, with 12 bases in between. The CDR3 spells CASSLGQVLPYEQYF. In DNA form, the CDR3 reads TGTGCCAGCAGCTTAGGACAGGTTCTACCCTACGAGCAGTACTTC.